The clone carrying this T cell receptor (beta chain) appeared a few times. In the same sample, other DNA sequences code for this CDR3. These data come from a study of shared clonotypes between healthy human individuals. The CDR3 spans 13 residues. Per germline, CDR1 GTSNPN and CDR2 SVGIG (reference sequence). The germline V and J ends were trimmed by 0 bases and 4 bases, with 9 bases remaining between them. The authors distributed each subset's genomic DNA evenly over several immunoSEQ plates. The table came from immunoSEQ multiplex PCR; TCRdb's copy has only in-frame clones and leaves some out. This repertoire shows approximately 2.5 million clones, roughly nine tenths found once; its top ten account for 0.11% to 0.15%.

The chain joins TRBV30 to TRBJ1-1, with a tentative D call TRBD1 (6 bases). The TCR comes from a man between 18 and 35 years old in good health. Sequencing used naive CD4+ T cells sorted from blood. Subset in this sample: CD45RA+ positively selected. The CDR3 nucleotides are TGTGCCTGGAGTGTACAGGGCACCACTGAAGCTTTCTTT. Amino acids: CAWSVQGTTEAFF.